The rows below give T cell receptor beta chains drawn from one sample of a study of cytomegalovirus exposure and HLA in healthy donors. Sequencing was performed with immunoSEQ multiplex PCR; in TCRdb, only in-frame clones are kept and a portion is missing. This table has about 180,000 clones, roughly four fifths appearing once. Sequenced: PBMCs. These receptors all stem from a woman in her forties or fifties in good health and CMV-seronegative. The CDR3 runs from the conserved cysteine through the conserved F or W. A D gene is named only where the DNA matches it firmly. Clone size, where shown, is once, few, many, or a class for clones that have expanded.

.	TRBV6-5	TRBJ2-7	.	TGTGCCAGTTCACGTACGAGGCCCCCCTACGAGCAGTACTTC	CASSRTRPPYEQYF
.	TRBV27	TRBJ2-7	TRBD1	TGTGCCAGCAGTTTAATGAACAACAGGGGTATTTACGAGCAGTACTTC	CASSLMNNRGIYEQYF
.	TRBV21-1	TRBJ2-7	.	TGTGCCAGTTCTAAAAGGGGGGACAGGGAAATGGACGAGCAGTACTTC	CASSKRGDREMDEQYF
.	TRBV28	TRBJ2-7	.	TGTGCCAGCAGGCCCACTACCGACTCCTACGAGCAGTACTTC	CASRPTTDSYEQYF
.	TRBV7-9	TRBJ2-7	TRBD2	TGTGCCAGCAGCTCCCCGACTAGCGGGAGGGCCATGTCCGACGAGCAGTACTTC	CASSSPTSGRAMSDEQYF
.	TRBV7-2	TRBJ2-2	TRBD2	TGTGCCAGCAGCTTAATGGCTAGCGGGGGGGCGTATAACGGGGAGCTGTTTTTT	CASSLMASGGAYNGELFF
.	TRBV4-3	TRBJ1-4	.	TGCGCCAGCAGCCAAGCCCCTAACAGGGCGGAAAAACTGTTTTTT	CASSQAPNRAEKLFF
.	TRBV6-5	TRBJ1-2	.	TGTGCCAGCAGAACAGGGTTGTTAGGCTACACCTTC	CASRTGLLGYTF
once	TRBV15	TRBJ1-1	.	TGTGCCACCAGCAGAGGGGACTACTTGAACACTGAAGCTTTCTTT	CATSRGDYLNTEAFF
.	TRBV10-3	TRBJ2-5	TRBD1	TGTGCCATCAGGGGACAGGGGGGCCAAGAGACCCAGTACTTC	CAIRGQGGQETQYF